The 17 T cell receptor beta chains reported below all come from one sample, sequenced in a study of blood T cells in healthy people across ages. A second PCR, run for about 6 to 12 cycles, used a sample-barcoded 5' primer plus a J-beta primer mix. TCRdb re-analysed the 5' RACE reads in MiXCR, keeping a single row per CDR3 protein. The sample has roughly 2 million distinct CDR3 sequences, 49% seen once. Sequencing used blood. Receptors originate from a woman in her 40s in good health.

This clonotype was observed at least ten times. J is TRBJ1-2 and V is TRBV7-3; 7 positions agree with TRBD1. CDR1 is SGHTA and CDR2 is FQGTGA in the germline V gene. The trim removed 5 bases at V and 5 bases at J, leaving 14 bases unmatched. The CDR3 covers 16 residues. CDR3 nucleotide sequence: TGTGCCAGCAGCCCAATGGCCTCGACAGGGACTTATGGCTACACCTTC. Its translation is CASSPMASTGTYGYTF. The full variable domain, its missing parts supplied by reference TRBV7-3 and TRBJ1-2, is GAGVSQTPSNKVTEKGKYVELRCDPISGHTALYWYRQSLGQGPEFLIYFQGTGAADDSGLPNDRFFAVRPEGSVSTLKIQRTERGDSAVYLCASSPMASTGTYGYTFGSGTRLTVV.

This chain joins TRBV28 and TRBJ2-5; D is possibly TRBD2 (8 bases). The germline V and J ends were trimmed by 10 bases and 5 bases, with 26 bases remaining between them. Germline V gene lookup returns CDR1 MDHEN and CDR2 SYDVKM. This CDR3 has 16 residues. In DNA, the CDR3 is TGTGCCACAGCACAGGGGACGGGGGGGAGATGGGAGACCCAGTACTTC. It specifies CATAQGTGGRWETQYF. Variable domain in full (rest from reference TRBV28 and TRBJ2-5): DVKVTQSSRYLVKRTGEKVFLECVQDMDHENMFWYRQDPGLGLRLIYFSYDVKMKEKGDIPEGYSVSREKKERFSLILESASTNQTSMYLCATAQGTGGRWETQYFGPGTRLLVL.

A few counts support this clonotype. The chain employs TRBV7-9 and TRBJ1-1; D uncertain. This CDR3 has 12 residues. The germline V gene has CDR1 SEHNR and CDR2 FQNEAQ (reference sequence). The V end was cut by 4 bases, the J end by 7 bases, with 10 bases between. CDR3 DNA sequence: TGTGCCAGCAGCTATGCTACGGATGAAGCTTTCTTT. As protein: CASSYATDEAFF.

A word on this clonotype: The junction departs from the called germline gene at one end, perhaps through a read error. The chain uses TRBV7-8 and TRBJ2-5, with 8 positions matching TRBD1. This CDR3 has 16 amino acids. Per germline, CDR1 SGHVS and CDR2 FQNEAQ. CDR3: CAGSDTWDRRQETQYF. The CDR3 DNA follows: TGTGCCGGCAGCGATACCTGGGACAGGAGACAAGAGACCCAGTACTTC.

V usage is TRBV20-1 and J usage is TRBJ2-6, with D possibly TRBD1 on 5 matching bases. The V gene's germline CDR1 is DFQATT and CDR2 SNEGSKA (reference sequence). The CDR3 is 22 amino acids. V gave up 0 bases and J gave up 0 bases, with 27 bases separating them. The CDR3: CSARDPPETKGPLRSGANVLTF. The CDR3 DNA follows: TGCAGTGCTAGAGATCCCCCCGAAACTAAGGGGCCTCTTCGCTCTGGGGCCAACGTCCTGACTTTC.

This clonotype was counted between two and nine times. The chain is built from TRBV29-1 and TRBJ2-3, with TRBD1 matching 9 bases. Germline assignment: CDR1 SQVTM and CDR2 ANQGSEA. This CDR3 has 13 amino acids. The CDR3 nucleotides are TGCAGGGTACAGGGGGCGGGCACAGATACGCAGTATTTT. This codes for CRVQGAGTDTQYF.

This clonotype was recorded only once. This rearrangement joins TRBV20-1 to TRBJ1-2; 8 bases match TRBD1. This CDR3 has 16 residues. The ends lost 2 bases at V and 3 bases at J; junction bases unmatched: 11. Germline V gene lookup returns CDR1 DFQATT and CDR2 SNEGSKA (reference sequence). The DNA of the CDR3 is TGCAGTGCTAGACCCAGGGGGCGCATCCTCCACTATGGCTACACCTTC. Translation: CSARPRGRILHYGYTF.

The chain links TRBV4-3 to TRBJ2-1, with TRBD2 matching over 13 bases. CDR3 length: 19 residues. The V segment lost 0 bases and the J segment 6 bases; nucleotides outside the gene matches: 11. Germline V gene sequence: CDR1 LGHNA, CDR2 YSLEER. DNA of the CDR3: TGCGCCAGCAGCCAAGATCCCTGGACTAGCGGGGGATCTCCCAATGAGCAGTTCTTC. It translates to CASSQDPWTSGGSPNEQFF.

V and J are TRBV7-3 and TRBJ2-4, with 8 bases aligning to TRBD1. This CDR3 spans 15 amino acids. The germline CDR1 and CDR2 sequences are SGHTA and FQGTGA. The V gene end was trimmed by 5 bases and the J gene end by 3 bases; junction bases not matched to a gene: 6. CDR3 loop: CASSMNRGDKNIQYF. For the CDR3, the DNA is TGTGCCAGCAGCATGAACAGGGGGGACAAAAACATTCAGTACTTC.

This clonotype was counted only a few times. The V call is TRBV5-1, the J call TRBJ2-1; D not resolved. CDR1 SGHRS and CDR2 YFSETQ come from the germline V gene. The CDR3 consists of 14 residues. V lost 4 bases to trimming and J lost 7 bases, with 15 bases between them. The chain's CDR3 is CASSLGPQRNEQFF. DNA for the CDR3: TGCGCCAGCAGCCTCGGACCCCAAAGAAATGAGCAGTTCTTC.

The chain uses TRBV20-1 and TRBJ2-1; 8 nucleotides line up with TRBD1. Unmatched junction bases numbered 4, after V lost 6 bases and J lost 6 bases. Germline values: CDR1 DFQATT, CDR2 SNEGSKA (reference sequence). This CDR3 is built from 12 residues. CDR3 loop: CSAPGQANEQFF. The CDR3 DNA reads TGCAGTGCCCCGGGACAGGCCAATGAGCAGTTCTTC.

This clonotype was observed a few times. The chain has TRBV7-2 and TRBJ2-3, with a weak D call TRBD1 (6 bases). Trimming removed 8 bases from V and 4 bases from J, with 13 bases in between. The CDR3 spans 13 residues. From germline, CDR1 is SGHTA and CDR2 FQGNSA. CDR3 nucleotide sequence: TGTGCCAGCGAAGGGGGTCCCCCAGATACGCAGTATTTT. As protein: CASEGGPPDTQYF.

This clonotype was counted between two and nine times. The chain uses TRBV6-2 or TRBV6-3 and TRBJ1-2; TRBD1 matches at 7 bases. The junction had 4 bases not matched to a gene; V was cut back by 2 bases and J by 4 bases. Germline V gene data show CDR1 as MNHEY and CDR2 as SVGEGT. This CDR3 contains 14 residues. In nucleotides, the CDR3 is TGTGCCAGCAGTTACGCGGGACAGATCTATGGCTACACCTTC. It encodes CASSYAGQIYGYTF.

The rearrangement links TRBV5-1 to TRBJ1-2; D gene ambiguous. Per germline, CDR1 SGHRS and CDR2 YFSETQ. This CDR3 is 15 amino acids long. V was clipped by 4 bases and J by 2 bases, with 15 bases between them. CDR3 amino acids: CASSPDSDGNYGYTF. The CDR3, as DNA: TGCGCCAGCAGCCCGGACTCGGACGGGAACTATGGCTACACCTTC.

The chain links TRBV20-1 to TRBJ2-1; D is possibly TRBD1 (5 bases). The J call may be mistaken, given a closer DNA end match to TRBJ2-7. The CDR3 loop spans 15 amino acids. Per germline, CDR1 DFQATT and CDR2 SNEGSKA (reference sequence). The CDR3 DNA is TGCAGTGCTAGGTCACAAGGGGAACACTACAATGAGCAGTACTTC. Protein product: CSARSQGEHYNEQYF.

This clonotype appeared a few times. This chain connects TRBV6-5 to TRBJ1-4, with D possibly TRBD1 on 6 matching bases. The V and J ends lost 6 bases and 3 bases respectively, with 11 bases between them. The V gene's germline CDR1 is MNHEY and CDR2 SVGAGI. This CDR3 contains 14 residues. The CDR3 spells CASRETGANEKLFF. The CDR3 bases are TGTGCCAGCAGAGAGACAGGAGCTAATGAAAAACTGTTTTTT.

The chain employs TRBV12-3 or TRBV12-4 and TRBJ1-4; 8 bases agree with TRBD1. The CDR3 loop spans 16 amino acids. J lost 4 bases, V lost 4 bases, and 8 bases had no gene match. CDR3 in amino acids: CASSSGQGAVNEKLFF. The CDR3, as DNA: TGTGCCAGCAGTTCAGGCCAGGGGGCCGTTAATGAAAAACTGTTTTTT.